These T cell receptor beta chains were read from a single sample in a study of control samples from healthy donors and cancer patients. This table comes from immunoSEQ multiplex PCR, and its TCRdb copy is limited to in-frame clones, with some not included. The repertoire holds over 100,000 clones, with around 90% as singletons. The specimen sequenced was blood. Receptors originate from a middle-aged man in good health. Each CDR3 is given with its conserved first and last residue. Fields, in order: J gene, V gene, CDR3 protein.

TRBJ2-1 TRBV7-3 CASAQGQGNEQFF
TRBJ2-5 TRBV6-1 CASSEASGPIGTQYF
TRBJ1-2 TRBV3-1/TRBV3-2 CASSQDWSYYGYTF
TRBJ2-3 TRBV7-9 CASSPTGGSTDTQYF
TRBJ1-3 TRBV7-2 CASSLDSFSGNTIYF
TRBJ2-3 TRBV10-1 CASSGQGARDTQYF
TRBJ2-1 TRBV9 CASSVSWGEQFF
TRBJ1-1 TRBV3-1/TRBV3-2 CASSQDPLGDTEAFF
TRBJ2-5 TRBV9 CASSPDGGSPGTQYF
TRBJ2-3 TRBV27 CASSPARLTDTQYF
TRBJ2-7 TRBV19 CASSSFPGQGAEQYF
TRBJ1-3 TRBV5-6 CASSFVSVGAFSGNTIYF
TRBJ2-5 TRBV5-4 CASSTRTSGEETQYF
TRBJ2-3 TRBV30 CAWTTGETQYF
TRBJ2-7 TRBV28 CASNSGTGIYEQYF
TRBJ1-2 TRBV4-1 CASSQVTQNTYGYTF
TRBJ2-7 TRBV6-2/TRBV6-3 CASSYWLAGTFREQYF
TRBJ1-1 TRBV29-1 CSVFPRGARGFF
TRBJ1-5 TRBV19 CASSDGILSNQPQHF
TRBJ1-6 TRBV30 CAWSLNSPLHF
TRBJ1-1 TRBV30 CAVRGSTEAFF
TRBJ2-3 TRBV5-6 CASSWRTGSTDTQYF
TRBJ2-4 TRBV3-1/TRBV3-2 CASSQVRTSGGALNIQYF
TRBJ2-2 TRBV5-4 CASSPVSGQGLTGELFF
TRBJ2-1 TRBV5-1 CASSLELAGGREQFF
TRBJ2-5 TRBV28 CASSSQLRGIETQYF
TRBJ1-2 TRBV18 CASSPLVSGNNYGYTF
TRBJ1-5 TRBV30 CAWSGPNQPQHF
TRBJ1-2 TRBV19 CANGNRGQIKGVLYGYTF
TRBJ2-1 TRBV19 CASPRGLIYNEQFF
TRBJ1-2 TRBV15 CATSRDPTGAYGYTF
TRBJ2-3 TRBV27 CASSLIAGSTDTQYF
TRBJ1-1 TRBV6-5 CASSYLDRGTEAFF
TRBJ2-7 TRBV4-1 CASSQANRDGLLKQYF
TRBJ1-4 TRBV9 CASSVGGASEKLFF